The source of this TCR beta chain is a study of T cell responses to AZD1222 COVID-19 vaccine. Study overall: Researchers grouped second doses given at about 4 or about 12 weeks into one pool. Study-level results: Donors skewed white British and female; clonal diversity was possibly underestimated. Spike-specific TCR repertoires showed rising breadth and depth after two AZD1222 doses. Targets within unmutated variant regions were reportedly found for nearly half of spike-specific TCRs.

Libraries were prepared by immunoSEQ multiplex PCR; TCRdb keeps only in-frame clonotypes and omits some of them. The table includes about 180,000 clones, 85% to 90% detected once. CDR3 size: 13 residues. CDR1 is SNHLY and CDR2 is FYNNEI in the germline V gene. V lost 5 bases and J lost 4, with 9 bases in between. Worth noting for this clone: Its antigen is still unknown.

This clonotype was obtained from an adult in good health. The material sequenced was peripheral blood, taken on day 0 of AZD1222 vaccination. The V call is TRBV2, the J call TRBJ1-5; D gene uncertain. The CDR3 DNA is TGTGCCAGCAGTAAAAGTGAGAATCAGCCCCAGCATTTT. Translation gives CASSKSENQPQHF. The variable domain in full, with the rest retrieved from reference TRBV2 and TRBJ1-5, is EPEVTQTPSHQVTQMGQEVILRCVPISNHLYFYWYRQILGQKVEFLVSFYNNEISEKSEIFDDQFSVERPDGSNFTLKIRSTKLEDSAMYFCASSKSENQPQHFGDGTRLSIL.